This T cell receptor (beta chain) was captured in a study of blood T cell repertoires in COVID-19. Across the whole study: The samples span acute and convalescent COVID-19 from the United States, Italy and Spain. Nucleic acid was either cDNA or gDNA, and it came from T cells, B-cell-depleted T cells, or PBMCs.

CDR3 length equals 16 residues. Unmatched junction bases numbered 5, after V lost 0 bases and J lost 3 bases. The germline V gene encodes CDR1 MNHNY and CDR2 SVGAGI (reference sequence). In the study's own analysis: Estimates of nucleated cell counts were drawn from the amplification of reference gene primers. TCRdb keeps only in-frame clones here, not all; method: immunoSEQ multiplex PCR. V and J calls and clone size are copied from that table; D and trimming were computed from the DNA. The sample holds 230,000 or so clones, roughly 87% seen once. This sequence originates from a man between 35 and 55 years old with active or convalescent COVID-19. The sequenced sample was peripheral blood. This chain uses TRBV6-6 with TRBJ1-5, with 7 bases that match TRBD1. This CDR3 is CASSYSGTVYNQPQHF. CDR3 nucleotides: TGTGCCAGCAGTTACTCGGGGACAGTTTACAATCAGCCCCAGCATTTT.